This T cell receptor (beta chain) is drawn from a study of Graves' ophthalmopathy and Graves' hyperthyroidism. The V gene end was trimmed by 3 bases and the J gene end by 4 bases; junction bases not matched to a gene: 5. The CDR3 loop spans 14 amino acids. Amplification targeted the TCR beta CDR3 regions, with RNA transcripts as the source material. RT-PCR in the first round used HTBI primers; a second-round multiplex PCR followed. A single record per CDR3 protein comes from TCRdb applying MiXCR to the multiplex PCR reads. This sample has over a million distinct CDR3 sequences, with roughly 35% found just once.

The receptor was isolated from an adult man with Graves' hyperthyroidism. This chain uses TRBV12-3 or TRBV12-4 with TRBJ1-2; 7 bases are a match to TRBD1. The material sequenced was peripheral blood or thyroid tissue (not recorded which). CDR3: CASSLGQTVYGYTF. CDR3 sequence (DNA): TGTGCCAGCAGTTTGGGACAGACAGTCTATGGCTACACCTTC.